The text below deals with one T cell receptor beta chain. Some clones are missing from TCRdb's copy, which holds only in-frame ones; the method was immunoSEQ multiplex PCR. The top ten hold 1.1% to 1.5% of the sample, which has 150,000 to 200,000 clones, 90% seen once. The junction had 8 bases not matched to a gene; V was cut back by 5 bases and J by 2 bases. The CDR3 spans 17 residues. Looked up from germline, CDR1 is LGHDT and CDR2 is YNNKEL (reference sequence). This entry belongs to a study of control samples from healthy donors and cancer patients. The sequence was collected from a woman between 45 and 65 years old in good health. Sequenced: blood. The chain uses TRBV3-1 (or the pseudogene TRBV3-2) and TRBJ1-4; 10 nucleotides align to TRBD1. CDR3 sequence (DNA): TGTGCCAGCAGCTCTAGACAGGGGGCGCTCACTAATGAAAAACTGTTTTTT. Its translation is CASSSRQGALTNEKLFF.